These T cell receptor beta chains were read from a single sample in a study of cytomegalovirus exposure and HLA in healthy donors. Sequenced by immunoSEQ multiplex PCR; TCRdb stores in-frame clones only, minus some. Its table records roughly 140,000 clones. Source material: PBMCs. Receptor source: a man in his forties in good health and CMV-seronegative. Both conserved end residues are trimmed from each CDR3. Each record gives: V gene, J gene, CDR3 protein.

V: TRBV7-9; J: TRBJ2-7; CDR3: ASSLGPGAYEQY
V: TRBV19; J: TRBJ1-5; CDR3: ASSSGVGNQPQH
V: TRBV7-2; J: TRBJ1-5; CDR3: ASSSPPGQPQH
V: TRBV5-1; J: TRBJ2-5; CDR3: ASSPGQARGTQY
V: TRBV7-6; J: TRBJ2-7; CDR3: ASSTWDRAGEQY
V: TRBV6-1; J: TRBJ2-7; CDR3: ASRAAQGDTYEQY
V: TRBV5-6; J: TRBJ2-5; CDR3: ASSLGPPGGRETQY
V: TRBV9; J: TRBJ1-4; CDR3: ASSVGTVNEKLF
V: TRBV7-6; J: TRBJ2-7; CDR3: ASSFRGDIDEQY
V: TRBV7-9; J: TRBJ1-5; CDR3: ASSGAPRGSNQPQH
V: TRBV18; J: TRBJ1-1; CDR3: ASSLEGAANTEAF
V: TRBV7-9; J: TRBJ1-2; CDR3: ASSLAGSNGYT
V: TRBV5-4; J: TRBJ2-5; CDR3: ASSQLEQETQY
V: TRBV6-5; J: TRBJ1-2; CDR3: ASSRSTGAGYT
V: TRBV11-2; J: TRBJ1-6; CDR3: ASRSTGQNNSPLH
V: TRBV19; J: TRBJ1-3; CDR3: ASSMGASSGNTIY
V: TRBV5-4; J: TRBJ2-3; CDR3: ASRPSGSTDTQY
V: TRBV2; J: TRBJ1-2; CDR3: ASSEWGQGRSNYGYT
V: TRBV2; J: TRBJ2-2; CDR3: ASSPNGGSGTGELF
V: TRBV6-5; J: TRBJ1-2; CDR3: ASKGTGGTGGYT
V: TRBV7-9; J: TRBJ2-7; CDR3: ASSNLDRTSSYEQY
V: TRBV5-5; J: TRBJ2-5; CDR3: ASSLLAVQETQY
V: TRBV5-5; J: TRBJ2-7; CDR3: ASSLDGTGIYEQY
V: TRBV2; J: TRBJ1-5; CDR3: ASRRTDQPQH
V: TRBV5-1; J: TRBJ2-2; CDR3: ASSQGGNTGELF
V: TRBV6-1; J: TRBJ1-1; CDR3: ASSRNPGQGTEAF
V: TRBV27; J: TRBJ2-5; CDR3: ASSLLAGSETQY
V: TRBV7-2; J: TRBJ1-1; CDR3: ASSLGHFMNTEAF
V: TRBV9; J: TRBJ2-3; CDR3: ASSVASGSSLFSDTQY
V: TRBV7-2; J: TRBJ2-7; CDR3: ASSRLGLTYEQY
V: TRBV6-4; J: TRBJ2-3; CDR3: ASSDSSGGADTQY
V: TRBV13; J: TRBJ2-3; CDR3: ASSRGLSDTQY